This TCR beta chain is drawn from a study of blood T cell repertoires in COVID-19 (dated by TCRdb to 2020 to 2021). In the study overall: Samples covering the acute and convalescent phases of COVID-19 were provided by collaborators in the United States, Italy and Spain. Deeply sampled blood TCRbeta repertoires from subjects exposed to, actively infected with, or recovered from COVID-19 were included in the dataset. A de-identified subject ID, COVID-19 status, age in years and sex were almost always included in the sample metadata. Samples came from the ongoing ImmuneRACE study (first 160 participants) plus 1,254 subjects from 6 global collaborators. HLA class I and class II types, where available, came from metadata supplied by the sample provider rather than from assay-based typing. A freely available public database, intended as a resource for researchers studying the immune response to SARS-CoV-2, is where the repertoires were released. The prospective study material was composed of cDNA or gDNA derived from T cells, B-cell-depleted T cells, or PBMCs.

TCRbeta CDR3 regions were amplified from genomic DNA using the immunoSEQ Assay, a bias-controlled multiplex PCR. Per the authors' processing: Within the assay, amplification of reference gene primers was used to estimate how many nucleated cells each sample contained. To quantify the absolute abundance of each unique TCRbeta CDR3 rearrangement, sequence reads were collapsed and filtered. For each sample, productive Simpson clonality was calculated as the square root of Simpson's diversity index across productive rearrangements. TCRdb obtained this table from immuneACCESS and retained in-frame rearrangements with V and J assigned. These tables miss some clones; where compared with another copy, unresolved V genes account for less than half of the shortfall, and the remainder is unexplained. The V and J calls and the clone size are those of that table, but D and trimming were determined from the DNA. The sample table holds 72,000 or so clones, of which about four fifths were seen once. The top ten clonotypes cover about 18% of the sample.

A word on this clone: Its recognized antigen is unknown. Base-call qualities are not available, and no considerably larger clone is one nucleotide away.

From V the trimming removes 1 base and from J it removes 10 bases, while the gene matches leave 10 bases of the junction unaccounted for. CDR1 and CDR2 are read off the germline V gene as MNHNS and SASEGT. From cysteine to phenylalanine, the CDR3 is 15 amino acids long. Left in the record is the CDR3 DNA by itself, 45 bases read in frame from the first base. Summary of the overall study and its limitations: How much clinical and demographic metadata was included differed by source and by participant, and the metadata was provided uncurated.

Another Seattle source contributed samples from volunteer blood donors who had recovered from COVID-19. Whole blood was collected in K2EDTA tubes by collaborating institutions according to the institutions' own protocols. Collaborator samples were shipped for TCRbeta analysis as frozen whole blood, isolated PBMCs, or DNA extracted from either sample type. Sequencing was performed on peripheral blood. In this chain, TRBV6-1 is recombined with TRBJ1-5, and TRBD1 aligns with 7 junction nucleotides. This receptor was identified in a man aged 70-80 years who had recovered from COVID-19. The DNA sequence is as follows: TGTGCCAGCAGTGAAGGGTTTACAGGGGCTATTCCCCAGCATTTT. Its protein reads: CASSEGFTGAIPQHF.